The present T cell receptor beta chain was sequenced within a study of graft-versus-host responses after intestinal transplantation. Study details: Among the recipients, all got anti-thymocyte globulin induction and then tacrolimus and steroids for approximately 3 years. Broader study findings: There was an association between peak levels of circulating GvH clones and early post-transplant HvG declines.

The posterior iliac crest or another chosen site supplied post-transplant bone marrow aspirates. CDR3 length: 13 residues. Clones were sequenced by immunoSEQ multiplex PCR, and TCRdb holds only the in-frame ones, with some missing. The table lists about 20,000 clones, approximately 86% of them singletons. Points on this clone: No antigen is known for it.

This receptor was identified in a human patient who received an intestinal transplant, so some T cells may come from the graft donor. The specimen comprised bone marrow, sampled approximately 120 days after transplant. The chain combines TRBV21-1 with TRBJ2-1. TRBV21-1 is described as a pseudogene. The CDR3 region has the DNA TGTGCCAGCAGCAGGGGTGGGGGGCCCGAGCAGTTCTTC. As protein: CASSRGGGPEQFF.